This T cell receptor (beta chain) was recorded in a study of T-cell reconstitution after alpha-beta-depleted transplantation in children. Study-wide results and limits: TCRbeta diversity was high at day 60 in some patients (a result of surviving recipient T cells and thymic progenitors). At around two months after transplant, the alpha-beta T cells were reportedly derived from several hundred expanded clones that came from non-depleted graft cells. Among T cells one year after transplant, newly produced cells accounted for most counts and diversity.

This clonotype came up a few times. What it recognizes is unknown. The CDR3 is made up of 16 amino acids. From germline, CDR1 is LGHNT and CDR2 FRNRAP. The V gene lost 0 bases and the J gene lost 3 bases, with 12 bases spanning the gap. A library of TCRbeta sequences, prepared with unique molecular identifiers, was generated. TCRdb used MiXCR to reprocess the PCR reads, holding one entry per CDR3 protein. The table lists some 290,000 distinct CDR3 sequences, 20% to 30% of them singletons. The chain uses TRBV12-5 and TRBJ2-1; a weak D match, TRBD2 (6 bases). The sample was PBMCs, mostly from graft donor cells, taken 180 days after TCRalphabeta/CD19-depleted stem cell transplant. This TCR derives from a male patient between 10 and 17 years old who had a stem cell transplant for acute lymphoblastic leukemia, so the T cells may come from the graft donor. The CDR3: CASGLVLSGHYNEQFF. DNA for the CDR3: TGTGCTAGTGGTTTGGTACTGAGCGGGCACTACAATGAGCAGTTCTTC.